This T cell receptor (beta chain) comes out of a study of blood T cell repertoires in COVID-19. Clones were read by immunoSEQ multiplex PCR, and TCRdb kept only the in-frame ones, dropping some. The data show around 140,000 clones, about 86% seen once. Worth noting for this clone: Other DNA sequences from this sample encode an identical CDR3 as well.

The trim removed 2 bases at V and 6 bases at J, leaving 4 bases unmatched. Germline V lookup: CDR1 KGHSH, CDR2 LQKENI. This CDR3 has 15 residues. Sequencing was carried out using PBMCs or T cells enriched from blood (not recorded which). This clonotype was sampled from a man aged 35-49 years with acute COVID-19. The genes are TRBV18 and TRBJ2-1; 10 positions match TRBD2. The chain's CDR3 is CASSPGSGRANEQFF. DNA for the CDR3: TGTGCCAGCTCACCAGGCAGCGGGAGGGCCAATGAGCAGTTCTTC.